This T cell receptor beta chain was identified in a study of vaccination effects on CD4 cells after COVID-19. Comment on this clone: As yet, its antigen is unknown.

V was shortened by 4 bases and J by 1 base, with 11 bases between the two germline ends. There are 14 residues in the CDR3. CDR1 is SGHRS, CDR2 YFSETQ, per germline. Isolating CD4+ T cells followed less than 11 days of culture. Their SARS-CoV-2 infection, verified by PCR, occurred between March and December 2020. It was two doses of either the BNT162b2 or mRNA-1273 vaccine that participants received. Generated by immunoSEQ multiplex PCR, the TCRdb table keeps only in-frame clones and is missing some. The table has tens of thousands of clones, around 80% seen once; the top ten hold roughly 3.5%. The material was CD4+ T cells from PBMCs cultured without peptide, obtained after COVID-19 vaccination. This sequence was found in a human donor who had a prior SARS-CoV-2 infection. The chain is built from TRBV5-1 and TRBJ1-1; tentative D call: TRBD1 (5 bases). CDR3 residues: CASSRDRPNTEAFF. The CDR3 DNA follows: TGCGCCAGCAGCAGAGACAGACCGAACACTGAAGCTTTCTTT.